The 11 T cell receptor beta chains presented below share a single source sample, sequenced in a study of PD-L1 blockade in urothelial cancer. Time point reported: peripheral blood 6 weeks after treatment start. TCRdb's table, derived via immunoSEQ multiplex PCR, lists solely in-frame clones and lacks some. The sample contains tens of thousands of clones, around 80% of which appear only once. Sequencing was performed on PBMCs, taken around atezolizumab (anti-PD-L1) treatment. The receptors stem from a man between 65 and 85 years old with urothelial cancer.

The rearrangement joins TRBV30 to TRBJ2-7, with TRBD1 identical over 9 bases. Germline CDR1 is GTSNPN and CDR2 is SVGIG (reference sequence). V gave up 5 bases and J gave up 6 bases; unmatched junction bases: 8. CDR3 length: 13 residues. The CDR3 coding sequence is TGTGCCTGGGTAACAGGGGGCAGGTTCGAGCAGTACTTC. It specifies CAWVTGGRFEQYF.

This chain uses TRBV18 with TRBJ2-5; 8 bases are a match to TRBD2. Germline CDR1 KGHSH, CDR2 LQKENI. With 5 bases clipped from V and 0 bases from J, the junction kept 5 bases outside the gene matches. This CDR3 contains 15 residues. The CDR3 nucleotides read TGTGCCAGCTCAGCGGGGGGCAGATACCAAGAGACCCAGTACTTC. Its protein product is CASSAGGRYQETQYF.

CDR3 protein: CASIRDTPSNQPQHF. DNA for the CDR3: TGTGCCAGCATCCGGGACACACCCTCCAATCAGCCCCAGCATTTT. The V call is TRBV28, the J call TRBJ1-5; a possible D gene is TRBD1 (6 bases). This CDR3 comprises 15 residues. Looked up from germline, CDR1 is MDHEN and CDR2 is SYDVKM. V gave up 7 bases and J gave up 3 bases, with 16 bases separating them.

The chain joins TRBV5-1 to TRBJ2-1, with D maybe TRBD2 (6 bases). With 1 base removed from V and 8 bases from J, the gap between germline ends came to 16 bases. The CDR3 sequence is 15 residues long. Looked up from germline, CDR1 is SGHRS and CDR2 is YFSETQ. The CDR3 spells CASSLTGEVYDEQFF. The CDR3 DNA reads TGCGCCAGCAGCTTGACGGGAGAAGTTTATGATGAGCAGTTCTTC.

The chain uses TRBV28 and TRBJ2-7; D possibly corresponds to TRBD1 (6 bases). The CDR3 totals 15 residues. Trimming left V 5 bases short and J 0 bases short, with 14 bases between. Germline V lookup: CDR1 MDHEN, CDR2 SYDVKM. CDR3 sequence reads: CASSPPPGHSYEQYF. In DNA, the CDR3 is TGTGCCAGCAGTCCACCTCCGGGACACTCCTACGAGCAGTACTTC.

This clone showed up just once. This chain links TRBV5-1 with TRBJ2-1, with D possibly matching TRBD2 (5 bases). This CDR3 region has 13 residues. Germline values: CDR1 SGHRS, CDR2 YFSETQ. V lost 4 bases, J lost 2 bases, and 7 bases lay in between. This CDR3 reads CASSVTTYNEQFF. The CDR3 DNA reads TGCGCCAGCAGCGTGACTACCTACAATGAGCAGTTCTTC.

The rearrangement uses TRBV5-1 and TRBJ1-2; D is unresolved. In germline, CDR1 is SGHRS, CDR2 YFSETQ. V was cut by 0 bases and J by 4 bases, with 7 bases left in between. The CDR3 has 13 amino acids. CDR3: CASSLVSLYGYTF. CDR3 DNA: TGCGCCAGCAGCTTGGTTAGCCTCTATGGCTACACCTTC.

The chain has TRBV7-9 and TRBJ2-7; the D is unclear. V gave up 0 bases and J gave up 3 bases, with 3 bases separating them. The germline gives CDR1 SEHNR, CDR2 FQNEAQ (reference sequence). CDR3 length equals 12 residues. CDR3 DNA: TGTGCCAGCAGCTTAGCCTACTACGAGCAGTACTTC. Protein: CASSLAYYEQYF.

About this clone: One junction end disagrees with the germline gene, perhaps due to a read error. This rearrangement joins TRBV15 to TRBJ2-2; D remains unclear. The CDR3 contains 13 residues. Germline V gene sequence: CDR1 LNHNV, CDR2 YYDKDF (reference sequence). The CDR3 region is CATSGQNNGELFF. CDR3 nucleotide sequence: TGTGCCACCAGCGGCCAAAACAACGGGGAGCTGTTTTTT.

Details on this clone: Compared with germline, one end of the junction differs, possibly owing to a read error. The chain links TRBV5-1 to TRBJ2-7, with TRBD1 matching over 11 bases. The CDR3 loop spans 13 amino acids. Germline-derived CDR1 and CDR2 are SGHRS and YFSETQ. As DNA, the CDR3 is TGCGCCAGCAGCGCGGACAGGGACAGGGGGAAGGACTTC. This sequence encodes CASSADRDRGKDF.

The chain is built from TRBV5-5 and TRBJ1-5, with unresolved D. The CDR3 covers 15 residues. CDR1 and CDR2 from the germline V gene are SGHKS and YYEKEE (reference sequence). The V end was cut by 0 bases, the J end by 7 bases, with 14 bases between. Here the CDR3 DNA reads TGTGCCAGCAGCTTGGATCTTTCGGGATGGCAGCCCCAGCATTTT. This gives the protein CASSLDLSGWQPQHF.